The rows below give T cell receptor beta chains drawn from one sample of a study of T cell repertoires in cytomegalovirus infection. TCRdb passed the reads through MiXCR, listing each CDR3 protein once. The sample has 200,000 to 250,000 distinct CDR3 sequences; under 25% are singletons. The sample was CD8+ T cells from PBMCs. All receptors come from a human donor in good health (CMV status not recorded). Some clones in this sample may be carry-over from other donors' samples. Both conserved end residues are part of each CDR3. A D gene is named only where the DNA matches it firmly.

J	D	V	CDR3
TRBJ2-5	TRBD1	TRBV20-1	CSAREPGQGLFGETQYF
TRBJ2-7	TRBD1	TRBV20-1	CSASDRGYEQYF
TRBJ2-1	.	TRBV28	CASSFTGEQFF
TRBJ2-7	.	TRBV20-1	CSARDSPWAADEQYF
TRBJ1-6	.	TRBV7-3	CASSLPGGNSPLHF
TRBJ1-4	.	TRBV28	CASSFLGGFGEKLFF
TRBJ2-7	.	TRBV12-3/TRBV12-4	CASTIAPARGVFGQYF
TRBJ2-5	.	TRBV6-6	CASSYSRDGDQETQYF
TRBJ2-1	.	TRBV7-8	CASSLAGPRVYNEQFF
TRBJ2-7	.	TRBV10-2	CASSWDESYEQYF
TRBJ2-1	TRBD2	TRBV19	CATARTSGGLYNEQSF
TRBJ2-3	.	TRBV29-1	CSGFRDNTDTQYF
TRBJ1-3	.	TRBV7-9	CASSSPAGHYSGNTIYF
TRBJ2-1	.	TRBV20-1	CSAWPGSYNEQFF
TRBJ1-1	.	TRBV20-1	CSARDLGNTEAFF
TRBJ2-2	.	TRBV2	CASSEEGVELFF
TRBJ2-2	.	TRBV6-6	CASSYFRGGTGELFF
TRBJ1-5	.	TRBV20-1	CSARGVLSNQPQHF
TRBJ2-7	.	TRBV28	CASSWGSYEQYF
TRBJ2-5	.	TRBV7-9	CASSLKDRETQYF